The 31 T cell receptor beta chains below were found in one sample sequenced in a study of T cells in Graves' hyperthyroidism and ophthalmopathy. Amplification of TCR beta CDR3 regions was performed using RNA transcripts as template. HTBI primers were employed in a first-round RT-PCR of the TCR CDR3. TCRdb reprocessed the multiplex PCR reads via MiXCR and lists one record per CDR3 protein. This table has over 250,000 distinct CDR3 sequences, 25% to 30% appearing once. Sequencing was performed on blood. The receptors stem from a middle-aged man with Graves' hyperthyroidism that later progressed to Graves' ophthalmopathy.

This clonotype was counted at least ten times. The chain uses TRBV29-1 and TRBJ2-7; TRBD1 aligns across 9 bases. Germline CDR1 reads SQVTM; CDR2 reads ANQGSEA. V dropped 7 bases and J dropped 5; count of bases not matched to a gene: 6. CDR3 length: 12 residues. In DNA form, the CDR3 reads TGCAGCGCCACAGGGGGCCCCCACGAGCAGTACTTC. Protein sequence: CSATGGPHEQYF.

Ten or more counts support this clonotype. V and J are TRBV28 and TRBJ1-5; D remains unclear. V was pared by 8 bases and J by 5 bases, with 16 bases between. Germline lookup yields CDR1 MDHEN and CDR2 SYDVKM. CDR3 length: 14 residues. The CDR3 reads CASSPERVDQPQHF. The CDR3, as DNA: TGTGCCAGCTCCCCCGAGAGGGTTGATCAGCCCCAGCATTTT.

This chain joins TRBV4-1 and TRBJ2-2; D may be TRBD2 (6 bases). This CDR3 is built from 16 residues. Germline V gives CDR1 MGHRA, CDR2 YSYEKL. Deletions cut 3 bases from V and 1 base from J, with 12 bases between. The CDR3 coding sequence is TGCGCCAGCAGCCAGGAGGGACTGCTGAACACCGGGGAGCTGTTTTTT. As protein: CASSQEGLLNTGELFF.

This clonotype was counted between two and nine times. This chain joins TRBV5-1 and TRBJ2-2, with D tentatively TRBD1 (6 bases). V dropped 0 bases and J dropped 4 bases, with 13 bases sitting between them. The CDR3 is made up of 16 amino acids. Germline CDR1 is SGHRS and CDR2 is YFSETQ. CDR3 in amino acids: CASSLVPGHTTGELFF. CDR3 coding DNA: TGCGCCAGCAGCTTGGTGCCGGGACATACCACCGGGGAGCTGTTTTTT.

This clonotype has at least ten counts. This sequence joins TRBV12-3 or TRBV12-4 and TRBJ2-7, with 8 positions matching TRBD2. CDR3 size: 14 residues. Unmatched junction bases numbered 6, after V lost 3 bases and J lost 5 bases. This CDR3 is CASSFSGGYHEQYF. The DNA of the CDR3 is TGTGCCAGCAGTTTCAGCGGGGGATATCACGAGCAGTACTTC.

This clonotype was observed once. The J gene is TRBJ1-3, the V gene TRBV30; 7 bases line up with TRBD1. Per the germline V gene, CDR1 is GTSNPN and CDR2 is SVGIG (reference sequence). This CDR3 has 14 amino acids. Trimming at V came to 3 bases and at J to 0 bases, leaving 2 bases not matched to a gene. The DNA of the CDR3 is TGTGCCTGGAGCAGGGGGAGCTCTGGAAACACCATATATTTT. It codes for CAWSRGSSGNTIYF.

At least ten counts were recorded for this clonotype. The chain links TRBV24-1 to TRBJ2-2; D not resolved. Germline-derived CDR1 and CDR2 are KGHDR and SFDVKD. Deletions cut 2 bases from V and 2 bases from J, with 14 bases between. The CDR3 spans 17 residues. CDR3 DNA sequence: TGTGCCACCAGTGATTCCCCCAGACACTCCAACACCGGGGAGCTGTTTTTT. It is translated as CATSDSPRHSNTGELFF.

The sample holds many counts of this clonotype. This chain joins TRBV5-4 and TRBJ2-5, with D perhaps matching TRBD1 (6 bases). The CDR3 is 14 amino acids. Germline assignment: CDR1 SGHNT and CDR2 YYREEE (reference sequence). Trimming stripped 5 bases from V and 1 base from J, with 12 bases between. The CDR3 spells CASRAGQLQETQYF. As DNA, the CDR3 is TGTGCCAGCAGGGCAGGACAGCTCCAAGAGACCCAGTACTTC.

The sample holds many counts of this clonotype. The V call is TRBV28, the J call TRBJ1-2; D ambiguous. The CDR3 has 11 residues. Germline V gene sequence: CDR1 MDHEN, CDR2 SYDVKM. Trimming stripped 5 bases from V and 8 bases from J, with 9 bases between. The chain's CDR3 is CASSQWGGYTF. The CDR3 DNA sequence: TGTGCCAGCAGTCAGTGGGGAGGCTACACCTTC.

This clonotype appeared once. The CDR3 protein is CAGRASSYEQYF. Here the CDR3 DNA reads TGTGCCGGACGGGCCAGCAGCTACGAGCAGTACTTC. The chain couples TRBV30 to TRBJ2-7; D call uncertain. Trimming shortened V by 8 bases and J by 3 bases, and 14 bases separated the two germline ends. The CDR3 consists of 12 residues. Per germline, CDR1 GTSNPN and CDR2 SVGIG (reference sequence). The full variable domain, completed using reference TRBV30 and TRBJ2-7, is SQTIHQWPATLVQPVGSPLSLECTVEGTSNPNLYWYRQAAGRGLQLLFYSVGIGQISSEVPQNLSASRPQDRQFILSSKKLLLSDSGFYLCAGRASSYEQYFGPGTRLTVT.

This clonotype was observed at least ten times. This chain joins TRBV24-1 and TRBJ2-5; 14 bases are a match to TRBD2. CDR3 size: 17 residues. J gave up 5 bases and V 5 bases, and 9 bases lay outside the gene matches. CDR1 and CDR2 (germline): KGHDR, SFDVKD. The CDR3 sequence: CATSVGGTSGSLETQYF. The CDR3 nucleotides are TGTGCCACCAGTGTGGGGGGGACTAGCGGGAGCCTCGAGACCCAGTACTTC.

This clonotype occurred once. The rearrangement joins TRBV4-3 to TRBJ1-1; D gene ambiguous. Between the trimmed V and J ends, which lost 0 bases and 7 bases, there was a span of 9 bases. This CDR3 contains 13 residues. Looked up from germline, CDR1 is LGHNA and CDR2 is YSLEER. CDR3 DNA sequence: TGCGCCAGCAGCCAAGATAGGTGGGGTGAAGCTTTCTTT. Its translation: CASSQDRWGEAFF.

Only one count was recorded for this clonotype. The V and J genes are TRBV6-1 and TRBJ2-7; D might be TRBD2 (7 bases). Looked up from germline, CDR1 is MNHNS and CDR2 is SASEGT. CDR3 length equals 17 residues. V shed 2 bases and J shed 4 bases, with 21 bases lying between them. The CDR3 nucleotides are TGTGCCAGCAGTGAAAATAGTGGGGGGGCACAAACGTACGAGCAGTACTTC. It is translated as CASSENSGGAQTYEQYF.

In its sample, this clonotype was seen many times. This CDR3 reads CAWSLGTGFYEQYF. Written as DNA, the CDR3 is TGTGCCTGGAGCTTAGGGACAGGCTTCTACGAGCAGTACTTC. The chain has TRBV30 and TRBJ2-7; 8 nucleotides line up with TRBD1. The ends lost 3 bases at V and 3 bases at J; junction bases unmatched: 7. CDR3 length equals 14 residues. CDR1 is GTSNPN and CDR2 is SVGIG in the germline V gene (reference sequence). The whole variable domain, filled in from reference TRBV30 and TRBJ2-7, reads SQTIHQWPATLVQPVGSPLSLECTVEGTSNPNLYWYRQAAGRGLQLLFYSVGIGQISSEVPQNLSASRPQDRQFILSSKKLLLSDSGFYLCAWSLGTGFYEQYFGPGTRLTVT.

This clonotype has at least ten counts. This sequence joins TRBV7-9 and TRBJ1-1; 9 nucleotides match TRBD1. The CDR3 has 14 amino acids. V lost 4 bases and J lost 7; bases outside the gene matches: 7. Germline loops: CDR1 SEHNR, CDR2 FQNEAQ (reference sequence). For the CDR3, the DNA is TGTGCCAGCAGCTACACAGGGGGCTATGGTGAAGCTTTCTTT. This translates into CASSYTGGYGEAFF.

The V call is TRBV19, the J call TRBJ2-5; unclear D gene. CDR3 length: 13 residues. Germline CDR1 is LNHDA and CDR2 is SQIVND (reference sequence). The germline V and J ends were trimmed by 7 bases and 5 bases, with 14 bases remaining between them. The CDR3 sequence is CASTTWEGETQYF. In nucleotides, the CDR3 is TGTGCCAGTACTACTTGGGAAGGGGAGACCCAGTACTTC.

In its sample, this clonotype was seen many times. The chain is built from TRBV19 and TRBJ2-7; 12 bases agree with TRBD2. The CDR3 sequence is 16 residues long. Trimming removed 5 bases from V and 1 base from J; junction bases left unmatched: 6. Germline V CDR1 and CDR2: LNHDA, SQIVND (reference sequence). In DNA form, the CDR3 reads TGTGCCAGTAGTGGGCGGACTAGCGGGGTTTCCTACGAGCAGTACTTC. It encodes CASSGRTSGVSYEQYF.

This clonotype was counted many times. This CDR3 is CASSLSWGVSYEQYF. CDR3 DNA sequence: TGTGCCAGCAGCTTGTCGTGGGGGGTTTCCTACGAGCAGTACTTC. V and J are TRBV11-3 and TRBJ2-7; a weak D match, TRBD2 (6 bases). V was clipped by 3 bases and J by 1 base, with 13 bases between them. Per germline, CDR1 SGHNT and CDR2 YENEEA. The CDR3 runs 15 residues. The full variable domain, in which reference TRBV11-3 and TRBJ2-7 provide the parts outside the CDR3, is EAGVVQSPRYKIIEKKQPVAFWCNPISGHNTLYWYLQNLGQGPELLIRYENEEAVDDSQLPKDRFSAERLKGVDSTLKIQPAELGDSAVYLCASSLSWGVSYEQYFGPGTRLTVT.

This clonotype showed up many times. The J gene is TRBJ1-2, the V gene TRBV2; tentatively, D is TRBD1 (5 bases). Germline V CDR1 and CDR2: SNHLY, FYNNEI. This CDR3 has 12 amino acids. Trimming cost V 6 bases and J 7 bases, with 12 bases left between them. Written as DNA, the CDR3 is TGTGCCAGCAGAGAGGGGTCAGGTGGCTACACCTTC. Residues: CASREGSGGYTF. The full variable domain, rest sourced from reference TRBV2 and TRBJ1-2, is EPEVTQTPSHQVTQMGQEVILRCVPISNHLYFYWYRQILGQKVEFLVSFYNNEISEKSEIFDDQFSVERPDGSNFTLKIRSTKLEDSAMYFCASREGSGGYTFGSGTRLTVV.

This clonotype was detected many times. The V and J genes are TRBV19 and TRBJ1-5; no firm D call. The V end was cut by 3 bases, the J end by 6 bases, with 12 bases between. The germline gives CDR1 LNHDA, CDR2 SQIVND (reference sequence). This CDR3 comprises 14 residues. The chain's CDR3 is CASSITQSGQPQHF. The CDR3 nucleotides read TGTGCCAGTAGTATCACACAGTCGGGTCAGCCCCAGCATTTT.

The V and J genes are TRBV29-1 and TRBJ2-7, with 7 nucleotides matching TRBD2. The CDR3 spans 16 residues. Trimming took 5 bases from V and 0 from J; bases not matched to a gene: 13. The germline CDR1 and CDR2 sequences are SQVTM and ANQGSEA. CDR3 coding DNA: TGCAGCGTTAATCTAGCGGAAACGCTAAGCTCCTACGAGCAGTACTTC. Translated: CSVNLAETLSSYEQYF.

This clonotype has at least ten counts. V and J are TRBV12-3 or TRBV12-4 and TRBJ2-7, with 12 bases fitting TRBD1. Germline trimming cut 7 bases from V and 6 bases from J; bases unmatched to any gene: 7. The CDR3 spans 14 residues. CDR3: CASTAGTGGLEQYF. The CDR3 coding sequence is TGTGCCAGCACCGCCGGGACAGGGGGCCTCGAGCAGTACTTC.

The rearrangement joins TRBV4-1 to TRBJ1-2, with 9 bases identical to TRBD1. The V segment lost 4 bases and the J segment 8 bases; nucleotides outside the gene matches: 23. In germline, CDR1 is MGHRA, CDR2 YSYEKL. The CDR3 consists of 19 residues. CDR3: CASSLLWGTGSVVRPGYTF. The CDR3 DNA reads TGCGCCAGCAGCCTTCTTTGGGGGACAGGGAGCGTGGTAAGGCCGGGCTACACCTTC.

This clonotype has at least ten counts. A single base separates this from a much larger clone, so it may be a read error. The DNA of the CDR3 is TGTGCCAGCAGGGATGGCAATCAGCCCCAGCATTTT. This encodes CASRDGNQPQHF. The genes are TRBV19 and TRBJ1-5; maybe TRBD1 (5 bases). The ends were cut back, 9 bases at V and 2 bases at J, with 8 bases in the middle. This CDR3 spans 12 amino acids. Germline V gene data show CDR1 as LNHDA and CDR2 as SQIVND (reference sequence).

This clonotype was detected only once. The V gene is TRBV2, the J gene TRBJ1-5; maybe TRBD1 (5 bases). CDR1 and CDR2 from the germline V gene are SNHLY and FYNNEI. The CDR3 covers 15 residues. V lost 0 bases to trimming and J lost 5 bases, with 11 bases between them. The chain's CDR3 is CASSEAGTGDQPQHF. In DNA, the CDR3 is TGTGCCAGCAGTGAAGCTGGAACAGGTGATCAGCCCCAGCATTTT.

The genes are TRBV12-3 or TRBV12-4 and TRBJ2-6; D remains ambiguous. Trimming removed 4 bases from V and 4 bases from J, with 11 bases in between. This CDR3 spans 15 amino acids. For the CDR3, the DNA is TGTGCCAGCAGTTATGGCCTAAAAGGGGCCAACGTCCTGACTTTC. It translates to CASSYGLKGANVLTF.

This clonotype was recorded at least ten times. The gene calls are TRBV12-3 or TRBV12-4 and TRBJ2-5; D ambiguous. The V end lost 7 bases, the J end lost 1 base, and 10 bases lay between the germline ends. This CDR3 has 13 amino acids. In DNA, the CDR3 is TGTGCCAGCACAAGACACCCCCAAGAGACCCAGTACTTC. Translating it yields CASTRHPQETQYF.

The gene calls are TRBV6-4 and TRBJ2-2; perhaps TRBD2 as D (5 bases). V lost 3 bases, J lost 5 bases, and 7 bases lay in between. Germline V lookup: CDR1 MRHNA, CDR2 SNTAGT. The CDR3 length is 13 residues. In DNA, the CDR3 is TGTGCCAGCAGTGAACTAGTTACCGGGGAGCTGTTTTTT. This gives the protein CASSELVTGELFF.

This clonotype was seen a few times. The V and J genes are TRBV12-3 or TRBV12-4 and TRBJ1-2; D unresolved. There are 12 residues in the CDR3. With 7 bases removed from V and 1 base from J, the gap between germline ends came to 7 bases. This CDR3 is CASKQSNYGYTF. Written as DNA, the CDR3 is TGTGCCAGCAAACAGAGTAACTATGGCTACACCTTC.

This clonotype appeared many times. The rearrangement links TRBV27 to TRBJ2-7; TRBD1 or TRBD2 may be the D gene (6 bases each). Germline V lookup: CDR1 MNHEY, CDR2 SMNVEV (reference sequence). The CDR3 extends over 15 amino acids. Trimming removed 5 bases at V and 4 bases at J, with 18 bases between. The CDR3 protein is CASSRLGQPVYEQYF. The CDR3 DNA reads TGTGCCAGCAGTCGACTAGGACAGCCTGTATACGAGCAGTACTTC.

This clonotype was recorded at least ten times. The chain uses TRBV7-9 and TRBJ2-7; D gene ambiguous. Germline CDR1 SEHNR, CDR2 FQNEAQ (reference sequence). Trimming left V 4 bases short and J 6 bases short, with 7 bases between. This CDR3 comprises 11 residues. In DNA, the CDR3 is TGTGCCAGCAGCTCCACCTCCGAGCAGTACTTC. Encoded protein: CASSSTSEQYF.